This T cell receptor beta chain emerged from a study of PD-L1 blockade in urothelial cancer. The CDR3 covers 19 residues. Trimming stripped 0 bases from V and 0 bases from J, with 22 bases between. Germline-derived CDR1 and CDR2 are SGHRS and YFSETQ. Some clones are missing from TCRdb's copy, which holds only in-frame ones; the method was immunoSEQ multiplex PCR. The sample holds about 36,000 clones; about a third are singletons and the top ten take around 9.3%. This clonotype originated in a man in his 60s with urothelial cancer. Material: tumor tissue, obtained before atezolizumab (anti-PD-L1) treatment. The rearrangement uses TRBV5-1 and TRBJ2-7; weak D call: TRBD2 (5 bases). CDR3 amino acids: CASSLAPLVGQRSSYEQYF. The DNA for the CDR3 is TGCGCCAGCAGCTTGGCCCCCCTGGTCGGTCAGCGGAGCTCCTACGAGCAGTACTTC. The whole variable domain, filled in from reference TRBV5-1 and TRBJ2-7, reads KAGVTQTPRYLIKTRGQQVTLSCSPISGHRSVSWYQQTPGQGLQFLFEYFSETQRNKGNFPGRFSGRQFSNSRSEMNVSTLELGDSALYLCASSLAPLVGQRSSYEQYFGPGTRLTVT.